The clone carrying this T cell receptor beta chain was detected a few times. Its specificity is unknown. Germline values: CDR1 DFQATT, CDR2 SNEGSKA (reference sequence). The CDR3 loop spans 12 amino acids. Trimming cost V 6 bases and J 7 bases, with 15 bases left between them. This record belongs to a study of blood T cells in healthy people across ages. Study findings and constraints: Possibly, changes in expanded clonotypes were confounded because donor CMV status was unknown.

For the second PCR, which ran for about 6 to 11 cycles, a sample-barcoded 5' primer and a J-beta primer mix were used. TCRdb re-analysed the 5' RACE reads in MiXCR, keeping a single row per CDR3 protein. The sample includes approximately 1,700,000 distinct CDR3 sequences, about two fifths of them seen just once. This TCR was recovered from a human donor in good health. The sequenced material came from blood. The chain carries TRBV20-1 and TRBJ1-2, with no clear D. As DNA, the CDR3 is TGCAGTGCCAACACTGAGATCGGTGGCTACACCTTC. It is translated as CSANTEIGGYTF.